The rows below give T cell receptor beta chains drawn from one sample of a study of neurological immune-mediated disorders. TCRdb reprocessed the 5' RACE reads via MiXCR and lists one record per CDR3 protein. The table has 85,000 to 90,000 distinct CDR3 sequences, under 4.5% seen once; the top ten hold about 3%. Material: PBMCs. Source of these receptors: a woman between 50 and 59 years old with multiple sclerosis. CDR3s include the opening cysteine and the closing phenylalanine or tryptophan. D genes are given only for firm matches. For some rows the clone size is stated as once, few or many, or as a class when expanded; others skip it.

TRBV5-1	many	NA	TRBJ1-1	TGCGCCAGCAGCTTGGAGGCAGCTCCGGGCACTGAAGCTTTCTTT	CASSLEAAPGTEAFF
TRBV4-1	many	TRBD1	TRBJ1-5	TGCGCCAGCAAAGGGACAGCTAATAGCAATCAGCCCCAGCATTTT	CASKGTANSNQPQHF
TRBV6-2/TRBV6-3	many	NA	TRBJ2-5	TGTGCCACCGCAGGCCACTATAGCGGCAAACCCAAGGGAGAGACCCAGTACTTC	CATAGHYSGKPKGETQYF
TRBV5-1	many	NA	TRBJ2-2	TGCGCCAGCAGCTTGGCGCCCATCCCCGGGGAGCTGTTTTTT	CASSLAPIPGELFF
TRBV27	many	NA	TRBJ1-5	TGTGCCAGCAGTTTATGGGGGGTTGGTCAGCCCCAGCATTTT	CASSLWGVGQPQHF
TRBV6-2/TRBV6-3	many	NA	TRBJ2-6	TGTGCCAGCATCGGTAAAGTTCCCTCTGGGGCCAACGTCCTGACTTTC	CASIGKVPSGANVLTF
TRBV18	NA	NA	TRBJ1-6	TGTGCCAGCTCACCACTCCCGGTTGGTGAAAATTCACCCCTCCACTTT	CASSPLPVGENSPLHF
TRBV28	many	TRBD1	TRBJ2-2	TGTGCCAGCATTTTGACAGGGACGAACACCGGGGAGCTGTTTTTT	CASILTGTNTGELFF
TRBV20-1	many	NA	TRBJ1-2	TGCAGTGCTAGAGAGGAGAGGACTTATGGCTACACCTTC	CSAREERTYGYTF
TRBV7-2	many	NA	TRBJ2-3	TGTGCCAGCAGCTTAGTTTGGAGGGATACGCAGTATTTT	CASSLVWRDTQYF
TRBV7-8	many	TRBD1	TRBJ2-7	TGTGCCAGCAGCATACCCGGGACAGGGTACCACGAGCAGTACTTC	CASSIPGTGYHEQYF
TRBV5-1	many	TRBD1	TRBJ2-3	TGCGCCAGCAGACAGGGGGCGAGGGATACGCAGTATTTT	CASRQGARDTQYF
TRBV7-9	many	TRBD1	TRBJ1-4	TGTGCCAGCAGCTACCCGGGACAGGCCTCTAATGAAAAACTGTTTTTT	CASSYPGQASNEKLFF
TRBV20-1	many	TRBD1	TRBJ2-5	TGCAGTGCTAGAGATCGGACAGGGAGAACTCAAGAGACCCAGTACTTC	CSARDRTGRTQETQYF
TRBV6-2/TRBV6-3	many	NA	TRBJ2-2	TGTGCCAGCAGTTACTCTGGCTTCACCGGGGAGCTGTTTTTT	CASSYSGFTGELFF
TRBV27	few	NA	TRBJ2-7	TGTGCCAGCAGACGCCCAAATTGGGGATACGAGCAGTACTTC	CASRRPNWGYEQYF
TRBV6-5	many	NA	TRBJ2-7	TGTGCCAGCAGTTACGGAGGGACACCCTACGAGCAGTACTTC	CASSYGGTPYEQYF
TRBV20-1	many	NA	TRBJ2-3	TGCAGTGCTAGTAAAGATTCCCGCACAGATACGCAGTATTTT	CSASKDSRTDTQYF
TRBV25-1	many	NA	TRBJ1-2	TGTGCCAGCAGTGTGGGCTATGGCTACACCTTC	CASSVGYGYTF
TRBV27	many	NA	TRBJ2-5	TGTGCCAGCAGTTTTTGGCGAGAGACCCAGTACTTC	CASSFWRETQYF
TRBV9	many	NA	TRBJ1-1	TGTGCCAGCAGCGTAGCAGGTTCGAACACTGAAGCTTTCTTT	CASSVAGSNTEAFF
TRBV9	many	TRBD1	TRBJ2-7	TGTGCCAGCAGCCTCCTTTCGACAGGGGGGGAAGGAGAGCAGTACTTC	CASSLLSTGGEGEQYF
TRBV7-2	many	NA	TRBJ2-5	TGTGCCAGCAGCTTAGGTCCTCAGACGGAGACCCAGTACTTC	CASSLGPQTETQYF
TRBV28	many	NA	TRBJ2-7	TGTGCCAGCAGTTTCCTAGCTCAAGGCCCCTCCTACGAGCAGTACTTC	CASSFLAQGPSYEQYF
TRBV20-1	many	NA	TRBJ2-3	TGCAGTGCTGCGGACCGTCGGGATACGCAGTATTTT	CSAADRRDTQYF
TRBV4-3	many	NA	TRBJ2-5	TGCGCCAGCAGCCAGGACAGAAAAGAGACCCAGTACTTC	CASSQDRKETQYF
TRBV7-8	many	NA	TRBJ1-1	TGTGCCAGCAGCTTAGTGGATATCCAGGGTCCCCTCACTGAAGCTTTCTTT	CASSLVDIQGPLTEAFF
TRBV12-3/TRBV12-4	many	TRBD1	TRBJ1-2	TGTGCCAGCAGCCAGAGGACAGGGCAAAAGGCACGAGGCTACACCTTC	CASSQRTGQKARGYTF
TRBV28	many	TRBD1	TRBJ2-7	TGTGCCAGCAGTTCCCCCGGGACAGGGGTTGGCGAGCAGTACTTC	CASSSPGTGVGEQYF
TRBV6-6	many	TRBD2	TRBJ2-7	TGTGCCAGTCAAGCGGGGATCCCTTACGAGCAGTACTTC	CASQAGIPYEQYF
TRBV27	many	NA	TRBJ2-6	TGTGCCAGCAGTTTCCGGGGTATGAGCTCTGGGGCCAACGTCCTGACTTTC	CASSFRGMSSGANVLTF
TRBV20-1	NA	NA	TRBJ1-2	TGCAGTGCTAGCCCCACGCAAGGACCCCGGAGCTATGGCTACACCTTC	CSASPTQGPRSYGYTF
TRBV20-1	many	TRBD2	TRBJ2-7	TGCAGTGCCGACGGACTAGCGGCCGGTGAGCAGTACTTC	CSADGLAAGEQYF
TRBV7-2	many	TRBD2	TRBJ2-3	TGTGCCAGCAGCTTTTCAAGCGGGGGGGCAGATACGCAGTATTTT	CASSFSSGGADTQYF
TRBV12-3/TRBV12-4	many	TRBD2	TRBJ2-7	TGTGCCAGCAGTAGGATGACTAGCGGATACTACGAGCAGTACTTC	CASSRMTSGYYEQYF
TRBV20-1	many	NA	TRBJ2-5	TGCAGTGCTAGAGATTTGATTCCGGAAGAGACCCAGTACTTC	CSARDLIPEETQYF
TRBV9	many	TRBD2	TRBJ2-1	TGTGCCAGCAGCGGAGCGGGGGAAACCTACAATGAGCAGTTCTTC	CASSGAGETYNEQFF
TRBV9	many	NA	TRBJ1-2	TGTGCCAGCAGCGTAGAAGAGGGGGGCCAGAGGGTCCACTATGGCTACACCTTC	CASSVEEGGQRVHYGYTF
TRBV7-2	many	TRBD2	TRBJ2-3	TGTGCCAGCAGCTCCTCCGGGACTAGCTTGGATACGCAGTATTTT	CASSSSGTSLDTQYF
TRBV7-6	few	NA	TRBJ2-2	TGTGCCAGCAGCTTATCTCAGGCTTCGGCCTTTGGCGGGGAGCTGTTTTTT	CASSLSQASAFGGELFF
TRBV4-2	many	NA	TRBJ1-1	TGTGCCAGCAGCCAAGATAACGTAGGGGACGGGAACACTGAAGCTTTCTTT	CASSQDNVGDGNTEAFF
TRBV4-1	many	NA	TRBJ1-3	TGCGCCAGCAGCAAAGGACACACCTCTGGAAACACCATATATTTT	CASSKGHTSGNTIYF
TRBV12-3/TRBV12-4	medium-sized	TRBD2	TRBJ2-3	TGTGCCAGCAGTCCCGGCGGGAGGGGGGGCCCAGATACGCAGTATTTT	CASSPGGRGGPDTQYF
TRBV7-8	many	NA	TRBJ1-2	TGTGCCAGCAGTATAGGACAGTTCTATGGCTACACCTTC	CASSIGQFYGYTF
TRBV7-9	many	NA	TRBJ2-1	TGTGCCAGCGCCTCAGGTCTAGCGCCTTACAATGAGCAGTTCTTC	CASASGLAPYNEQFF
TRBV20-1	many	TRBD1	TRBJ2-2	TGCAGTGCAAAATTCTCCGGACAGGGGGGTAACACCGGGGAGCTGTTTTTT	CSAKFSGQGGNTGELFF
TRBV12-3/TRBV12-4	many	NA	TRBJ1-1	TGTGCCAGCAGTTACGCGGGGTGGTTAGAAGCTTTCTTT	CASSYAGWLEAFF
TRBV4-3	many	NA	TRBJ1-1	TGCGCCAGCAGCCAAGACTACAGAGTAAACACTGAAGCTTTCTTT	CASSQDYRVNTEAFF
TRBV27	NA	NA	TRBJ2-5	TGTGCCAGTGGAACAATTAGCTGGGGAGAGACCCAGTACTTC	CASGTISWGETQYF
TRBV6-6	many	TRBD1	TRBJ1-5	TGTGCCAGCAGCTCGGCGACAGGGGAGATAGGTCAGCCCCAGCATTTT	CASSSATGEIGQPQHF
TRBV11-3	NA	TRBD2	TRBJ2-7	TGTGCCAGCAGCTCGGGACTAGCGGGGGGTAGGTACGAGCAGTACTTC	CASSSGLAGGRYEQYF
TRBV7-7	NA	NA	TRBJ1-1	TGTGCTAGCAGCTTAGCCCCGGGCACTGAAGCTTTCTTT	CASSLAPGTEAFF
TRBV19	few	NA	TRBJ2-2	TGTGCCAGTAGTGGGCCAAACACCGGGGAGCTGTTTTTT	CASSGPNTGELFF
TRBV4-3	many	NA	TRBJ2-2	TGCGCCAGCAGCCAAGAAGGCCTAGCGAACACCGGGGAGCTGTTTTTT	CASSQEGLANTGELFF
TRBV7-9	many	NA	TRBJ1-2	TGTGCCAGCAGCTTCACAGCCCCCTCGGCCTATGGCTACACCTTC	CASSFTAPSAYGYTF